Listed below are T cell receptor beta chains from one sample, sequenced in a study of blood T cell repertoires in COVID-19. Data came from immunoSEQ multiplex PCR; TCRdb stores just in-frame clones and leaves some out. The sample carries 200,000 or so clones, 80% to 85% recorded once. Sequenced sample: peripheral blood. The receptors come from a woman older than 75 with COVID-19, enrolled during active disease. Both conserved end residues are part of each CDR3. Fields, in order: D gene, clone size, V gene, J gene, CDR3 DNA, CDR3 protein. A D gene is named only where the DNA matches it firmly. Only part of the rows carry a size: once, few, many, or a class if the clone is expanded.

D gene: -
clone size: -
V gene: TRBV5-6
J gene: TRBJ1-4
CDR3 DNA: TGTGCCAGCAGCTTGCGACAGGATGAAAAACTGTTTTTT
CDR3 protein: CASSLRQDEKLFF

D gene: TRBD1
clone size: -
V gene: TRBV19
J gene: TRBJ1-5
CDR3 DNA: TGTGCCAGTAGTACGACAGGGATCAATCAGCCCCAGCATTTT
CDR3 protein: CASSTTGINQPQHF

D gene: TRBD1
clone size: -
V gene: TRBV2
J gene: TRBJ2-7
CDR3 DNA: TGTGCCAGCAGGAGGACAGGGGGCCTCGACGAGCAGTACTTC
CDR3 protein: CASRRTGGLDEQYF

D gene: TRBD1
clone size: -
V gene: TRBV25-1
J gene: TRBJ1-2
CDR3 DNA: TGTGCCAGCAGGGCGGGACAGGGGCCCTCTTATGGCTACACCTTC
CDR3 protein: CASRAGQGPSYGYTF

D gene: TRBD2
clone size: -
V gene: TRBV19
J gene: TRBJ2-5
CDR3 DNA: TGTGCCAGTAGTACGCGGACTAGCGGGGGGATGCGGGAGACCCAGTACTTC
CDR3 protein: CASSTRTSGGMRETQYF

D gene: -
clone size: few
V gene: TRBV6-5
J gene: TRBJ2-1
CDR3 DNA: TGTGCCAGCAGTTACTCGACTTACTCGAACAATGAGCAGTTCTTC
CDR3 protein: CASSYSTYSNNEQFF

D gene: TRBD1
clone size: -
V gene: TRBV28
J gene: TRBJ1-1
CDR3 DNA: TGTGCCAGCCGGACAGGGGGCGCGATCAACACTGAAGCTTTCTTT
CDR3 protein: CASRTGGAINTEAFF

D gene: -
clone size: -
V gene: TRBV19
J gene: TRBJ2-1
CDR3 DNA: TGTGCCAGTAGTACCGAGGGTTCATTTAGAAATGAGCAGTTCTTC
CDR3 protein: CASSTEGSFRNEQFF

D gene: -
clone size: -
V gene: TRBV4-2
J gene: TRBJ1-1
CDR3 DNA: TGTGCCAGCAGCCAACACCAGACAAACACTGAAGCTTTCTTT
CDR3 protein: CASSQHQTNTEAFF

D gene: -
clone size: -
V gene: TRBV10-3
J gene: TRBJ1-1
CDR3 DNA: TGTGCCATCAGGGGGGGTGACACTGAAGCTTTCTTT
CDR3 protein: CAIRGGDTEAFF

D gene: -
clone size: -
V gene: TRBV20-1
J gene: TRBJ1-1
CDR3 DNA: TGCAGTGCTAGTCCCGCGGGAGGGGAAGCTTTCTTT
CDR3 protein: CSASPAGGEAFF